Listed below are T cell receptor beta chains from one sample, sequenced in a study of Graves' ophthalmopathy and Graves' hyperthyroidism. Each CDR3 protein gets one entry after TCRdb re-called the multiplex PCR reads with MiXCR. The sample includes hundreds of thousands of distinct CDR3 sequences, under 50% of them seen just once. Sequences were obtained from peripheral blood. These receptors all come from an adult man with Graves' ophthalmopathy. Each CDR3 is given with its conserved first and last residue. The D gene is left open where the match is weak. Clone sizes are given selectively: once, few, many, or a class where the clone is expanded.

>many|TRBJ1-1|TRBV20-1|.|15
TGCAGTGCTAGAGCCACGGGAGGGGGGGGGAATGAAGCTTTCTTT
CSARATGGGGNEAFF
>many|TRBJ1-5|TRBV6-6|.|15
TGTGCCAGCAGTTCCCTCGGGGGGTTTGATCAGCCCCAGCATTTT
CASSSLGGFDQPQHF
>.|TRBJ2-7|TRBV10-3|.|15
TGTGCCAGCAGCCCGGAGGTGCCTAAGTTTAGCGAGCAGTACTTC
CASSPEVPKFSEQYF
>once|TRBJ1-6|TRBV10-3|.|13
TGTGCCATCACGGCAGGGACTAATTCACCCCTCCACTTT
CAITAGTNSPLHF
>many|TRBJ1-1|TRBV7-9|.|13
TGTGCCAGCCGCCTGACAATGAGCACTGAAGCTTTCTTT
CASRLTMSTEAFF
>many|TRBJ2-5|TRBV7-9|.|13
TGTGCCAGCAGCTCGGCTAGCAAAGAGACCCAGTACTTC
CASSSASKETQYF
>.|TRBJ2-2|TRBV7-2|TRBD2|16
TGTGCCAGCAGCTTAGAGGGTAGCGGGGGGGCCCGGGAGCTGTTTTTT
CASSLEGSGGARELFF
>.|TRBJ1-1|TRBV5-1|.|15
TGCGCCAGCAGCTCCCACGGCGCAGGGGCCGCTGAAGCTTTCTTT
CASSSHGAGAAEAFF
>many|TRBJ1-6|TRBV7-6|TRBD1|15
TGTGCCAGCAGCTTAGCGCGGGACAGTAATTCACCCCTCCACTTT
CASSLARDSNSPLHF
>.|TRBJ2-7|TRBV5-1|.|15
TGCGCCAGCAGCTTGGGGGCAGGGAATTCCTACGAGCAGTACTTC
CASSLGAGNSYEQYF
>.|TRBJ2-1|TRBV15|.|13
TGTGCCACCAGCGGCAGGGGTTCCAATGAGCAGTTCTTC
CATSGRGSNEQFF
>many|TRBJ1-1|TRBV14|.|12
TGTGCCAGCAGCAGACTGAACACTGAAGCTTTCTTT
CASSRLNTEAFF
>.|TRBJ2-2|TRBV9|TRBD1|16
TGTGCCAGCACTCTACAAGGGACAGCGAACACCGGGGAGCTGTTTTTT
CASTLQGTANTGELFF
>many|TRBJ1-2|TRBV9|.|16
TGTGCCAGCAGCGCGATTACCCGCAGGACAATCTATGGCTACACCTTC
CASSAITRRTIYGYTF
>.|TRBJ2-5|TRBV10-3|.|16
TGTGCCATCAGTGAGTTCGCAGGGGGGGCTCTCCAGACCCAGTACTTC
CAISEFAGGALQTQYF
>once|TRBJ2-3|TRBV15|.|15
TGTGCCACCAGCAGAGGATGCGAATTCAATCAGCCCCAGTATTTT
CATSRGCEFNQPQYF
>few|TRBJ1-6|TRBV19|.|15
TGTGCCAGTAAGCCCCCCACGGACTATAATTCACCCCTCCACTTT
CASKPPTDYNSPLHF
>many|TRBJ2-2|TRBV7-2|.|13
TGTGCCAGCAGCTTCAGGGGCACCGGGGAGCTGTTTTTT
CASSFRGTGELFF
>many|TRBJ2-5|TRBV6-1|.|16
TGTGCCAGCAGTGAAGGCGGGACGGCGCGCCAAGAGACCCAGTACTTC
CASSEGGTARQETQYF
>many|TRBJ1-1|TRBV4-2|.|12
TGTGCCAGCAGCCAGGGGCTGACTGAAGCTTTCTTT
CASSQGLTEAFF
>few|TRBJ2-7|TRBV5-1|.|13
TGCGCCAGCAGCTGGCAGGGTGCCTACGAGCAGTACTTC
CASSWQGAYEQYF
>.|TRBJ1-2|TRBV20-1|.|11
TGCAGTGCCAGAAACAGCTATGGCTACACCTTC
CSARNSYGYTF
>many|TRBJ2-5|TRBV11-1|.|15
TGTGCCAGCACCTTGGGGGTCACCCCGGTGAAGACCCAGTACTTC
CASTLGVTPVKTQYF
>.|TRBJ1-1|TRBV7-9|.|13
TGTGCCAGCAGCGGGGGGGGCCCAAGGGAAGCTTTCTTT
CASSGGGPREAFF
>.|TRBJ2-2|TRBV11-2|.|16
TGTGCCAGCTCACCCCTCCGACAGGAGGGCACCGGGGAGCTGTTTTTT
CASSPLRQEGTGELFF
>.|TRBJ2-6|TRBV29-1|TRBD1|17
TGCAGCGTTGTACCGGGACAGGGGCAGTCTGGGGCCAACGTCCTGACTTTC
CSVVPGQGQSGANVLTF
>.|TRBJ1-1|TRBV10-3|TRBD1|12
TGTGCCATCAGTGTCACAGGGGGTGAAGCTTTCTTT
CAISVTGGEAFF
>.|TRBJ1-3|TRBV24-1|TRBD1|14
TGTGCCACCAGTGGACAGGGAGACGGAAACACCATATATTTT
CATSGQGDGNTIYF
>few|TRBJ1-4|TRBV5-1|.|18
TGCGCCAGCAGCCACCCTGACAGGAGGTCCGGCCAGCGACTTCAACTGTTTTTT
CASSHPDRRSGQRLQLFF
>many|TRBJ1-2|TRBV19|TRBD1|13
TGTGCCAGTAGGGGGACAGCTAACTATGGCTACACCTTC
CASRGTANYGYTF
>many|TRBJ1-1|TRBV7-6|.|14
TGTGCCAGCAGCCCCCGATTCGTGAGCACTGAAGCTTTCTTT
CASSPRFVSTEAFF
>.|TRBJ1-2|TRBV29-1|TRBD1|12
TGCAGCGGAGAATCAGGGGGCGCTGGCTACACCTTC
CSGESGGAGYTF
>.|TRBJ2-7|TRBV10-3|.|15
TGTGCCATCAGTGACTCTCCAGACAGCTCCTACGAGCAGTACTTC
CAISDSPDSSYEQYF
>few|TRBJ1-1|TRBV12-3/TRBV12-4|.|13
TGTGCCAGCAGTTTCGAAAGGAGGGGAGGTGCTTTCTTT
CASSFERRGGAFF
>.|TRBJ2-2|TRBV7-9|.|12
TGTGCCAGCAACCTCAATTCCGGGGAGCTGTTTTTT
CASNLNSGELFF
>many|TRBJ1-6|TRBV7-9|TRBD1|16
TGTGCCAGCAGCTTAGACCACAGGGGGTATAATTCACCCCTCCACTTT
CASSLDHRGYNSPLHF
>many|TRBJ1-2|TRBV5-6|.|12
TGTGCCACCTACTCCCCCGGCTATGGCTACACCTTC
CATYSPGYGYTF
>.|TRBJ2-6|TRBV19|TRBD2|18
TGTGTCAGTAGTATAGTAGGCCTAGCGGACTCTGGGGCCAACGTCCTGACTTTC
CVSSIVGLADSGANVLTF
>.|TRBJ1-2|TRBV24-1|.|14
TGTGCCACCCCGACAGAGGACCTTAACTATGGCTACACCTTC
CATPTEDLNYGYTF
>many|TRBJ1-5|TRBV20-1|.|14
TGCAGTGCTAGAGTAGGTCATGGGAATCAGCCCCAGCATTTT
CSARVGHGNQPQHF
>.|TRBJ2-7|TRBV7-9|TRBD2|14
TGTGCCAGCAGCTCGGGACTAGCGGGGGGCGAGCAGAACTTC
CASSSGLAGGEQNF
>.|TRBJ1-1|TRBV19|.|14
TGTGCCAGTAGTGGAAACAGGGCAGGGACTGAAGCTTTCTTT
CASSGNRAGTEAFF
>few|TRBJ2-7|TRBV2|.|13
TGTGCAGCCCGTCGAGGGACCCCCAACGAGCAGTACTTC
CAARRGTPNEQYF
>.|TRBJ1-2|TRBV29-1|.|10
TGCAGCTGGACGAGGTATGGCTACACCTTC
CSWTRYGYTF
>many|TRBJ1-2|TRBV10-2|TRBD1|15
TGCGCCAGCAGTGAGGGGACAGGGGAATTTGATGGCTACACCTTC
CASSEGTGEFDGYTF
>.|TRBJ2-7|TRBV29-1|TRBD1|11
TGCAGCGCGGACAGGGGACACGAGCAGTACTTC
CSADRGHEQYF
>few|TRBJ2-7|TRBV20-1|TRBD1|14
TGCAGTGCTAGAGATTTGTGGGACAGCTACGAGCAGTACTTC
CSARDLWDSYEQYF
>.|TRBJ1-2|TRBV27|TRBD1|13
TGTGCCAGCCGTGCAGGGGGCGAGAATGGCTACACCTTC
CASRAGGENGYTF
>many|TRBJ1-2|TRBV6-6|.|14
TGTGCCAGCAGTTACGCCCAGCCCCCCTATGGCTACACCTTC
CASSYAQPPYGYTF
>many|TRBJ1-5|TRBV7-2|TRBD1|16
TGTGCCAGCAGCTTAACCGGGACAGGGGGCAATCAGCCCCAGCATTTT
CASSLTGTGGNQPQHF
>.|TRBJ1-5|TRBV29-1|TRBD1|13
TGCAGCGTTGATATGTCTCAGGGGGAGACCCAGCATTTT
CSVDMSQGETQHF
>many|TRBJ2-2|TRBV11-2|TRBD1|15
TGTGCCAGCAGCTTAATAACAGGGGTCACCGGGGAGCTGTTTTTT
CASSLITGVTGELFF
>.|TRBJ2-2|TRBV20-1|.|14
TGCAGTGCTAGAGATCTCCTTGGCACCGGGGAGCTGTTTTTT
CSARDLLGTGELFF
>.|TRBJ2-3|TRBV6-5|.|12
TGTGCCAGCAGGGACACAACAGATACGCAGTATTTT
CASRDTTDTQYF